The 20 T cell receptor beta chains below come from one sample, sequenced in a study of cytomegalovirus exposure and HLA in healthy donors. Researchers ran the PCR with 60 Vbeta and 13 Jbeta primers. Assay used: immunoSEQ multiplex PCR; TCRdb lists only in-frame clones, some missing. Of about 43,000 clones in the sample, around 77% were seen once. The sequencing input was PBMCs. These receptors were taken from a man younger than 45 in good health and CMV-seronegative.

The rearrangement joins TRBV6-6 to TRBJ1-5, with 8 positions matching TRBD1. Germline-derived CDR1 and CDR2 are MNHNY and SVGAGI (reference sequence). The CDR3 is 15 amino acids. V lost 6 bases, J lost 1 base, and 5 bases stayed unmatched. The CDR3 here is CASSLDRASNQPQHF. CDR3 DNA sequence: TGTGCCAGCAGCCTGGACAGGGCAAGCAATCAGCCCCAGCATTTT.

On this clone: Germline is not matched at one junction end, which may reflect a read error. The chain is built from TRBV7-9 and TRBJ1-4; D uncertain. The CDR3 runs 12 residues. The germline gives CDR1 SEHNR, CDR2 FQNEAQ (reference sequence). CDR3 sequence reads: CSSSLPGLKLFF. The CDR3 nucleotides are TGTTCCAGCAGCTTACCAGGCCTAAAACTGTTTTTT.

J is TRBJ2-2 and V is TRBV29-1, with 9 bases fitting TRBD2. J gave up 6 bases and V 4 bases, and 12 bases lay outside the gene matches. CDR1 SQVTM and CDR2 ANQGSEA come from the germline V gene. The CDR3 extends over 16 amino acids. The CDR3 nucleotides are TGCAGCGTTGGAGTCGGTCTAGCGGGACCCGCCGGGGAGCTGTTTTTT. Protein product: CSVGVGLAGPAGELFF.

The chain recombines TRBV5-1 with TRBJ2-5, with 9 bases fitting TRBD2. CDR3 length: 14 amino acids. The germline gives CDR1 SGHRS, CDR2 YFSETQ. With 7 bases clipped from V and 2 bases from J, the junction kept 6 bases outside the gene matches. CDR3 residues: CASGAGGRQETQYF. The CDR3 nucleotides are TGCGCCAGCGGCGCGGGAGGGCGGCAAGAGACCCAGTACTTC.

The chain couples TRBV7-6 to TRBJ2-7; TRBD2 is a possible D gene (6 bases). Germline-derived CDR1 and CDR2 are SGHVS and FNYEAQ. The V end lost 2 bases, the J end lost 9 bases, and 17 bases lay between the germline ends. This CDR3 is 14 amino acids long. The CDR3 DNA reads TGTGCCAGCAGCTTATCGTCCGGGGTGGGGGGGCAGTACTTC. This encodes CASSLSSGVGGQYF.

The rearrangement joins TRBV13 to TRBJ2-1, with D perhaps matching TRBD1 (5 bases). The CDR3 runs 15 residues. Germline V gives CDR1 PRHDT, CDR2 FYEKMQ (reference sequence). The V and J ends lost 2 bases and 5 bases respectively, with 13 bases between them. For the CDR3, the DNA is TGTGCCAGCAGCTTACTCGGCGACAGTAACAATGAGCAGTTCTTC. It translates to CASSLLGDSNNEQFF.

CDR3 DNA sequence: TGTGCCAGCAGCCCCTGGACAGACTCCTACGAGCAGTACTTC. It yields the protein CASSPWTDSYEQYF. The J gene is TRBJ2-7, the V gene TRBV7-2; maybe TRBD1 (6 bases). Trimming pared 5 bases from V and 0 bases from J, leaving 11 bases between. The CDR3 covers 14 residues. The germline V gene encodes CDR1 SGHTA and CDR2 FQGNSA.

The chain recombines TRBV6-5 with TRBJ2-7; 9 positions agree with TRBD1. The germline V gene encodes CDR1 MNHEY and CDR2 SVGAGI. The V and J ends lost 9 bases and 4 bases, in that order; junction bases with no gene match: 4. This CDR3 is built from 12 residues. CDR3: CASRQGVYEQYF. DNA of the CDR3: TGTGCCAGTAGACAGGGGGTATACGAGCAGTACTTC.

The chain combines TRBV19 with TRBJ1-2; weak D call: TRBD1 (5 bases). V was trimmed by 1 base and J by 6 bases, leaving 15 bases between them. Germline V gene data show CDR1 as LNHDA and CDR2 as SQIVND (reference sequence). The CDR3 runs 15 residues. CDR3: CASSIVGALSDGYTF. The CDR3, as DNA: TGTGCCAGTAGTATAGTTGGGGCCCTCAGCGATGGCTACACCTTC.

The rearrangement uses TRBV7-9 and TRBJ1-3, with D maybe TRBD1 (6 bases). Trimming cost V 1 base and J 3 bases, with 13 bases left between them. CDR3 length: 16 amino acids. Looked up from germline, CDR1 is SEHNR and CDR2 is FQNEAQ (reference sequence). CDR3 amino acids: CASSLGGGGDGNTIYF. CDR3 DNA sequence: TGTGCCAGCAGCTTAGGAGGCGGGGGCGATGGAAACACCATATATTTT. Drawing the rest from reference TRBV7-9 and TRBJ1-3, the complete variable domain is DTGVSQNPRHKITKRGQNVTFRCDPISEHNRLYWYRQTLGQGPEFLTYFQNEAQLEKSRLLSDRFSAERPKGSFSTLEIQRTEQGDSAMYLCASSLGGGGDGNTIYFGEGSWLTVV.

This sequence joins TRBV13 and TRBJ2-3; D is undetermined. The CDR3 consists of 11 residues. CDR1 and CDR2 from the germline V gene are PRHDT and FYEKMQ (reference sequence). V lost 5 bases, J lost 3 bases, and 3 bases lay in between. CDR3: CASSITDTQYF. The CDR3 nucleotides are TGTGCCAGCAGCATAACAGATACGCAGTATTTT.

On this clone: The junction differs from germline at one of its ends, possibly a read error. The chain uses TRBV7-9 and TRBJ2-5; 9 bases match TRBD2. Germline-derived CDR1 and CDR2 are SEHNR and FQNEAQ (reference sequence). The CDR3 runs to 16 residues. This CDR3 reads CSSSRISGSLRETQYF. The CDR3 DNA follows: TGTTCCAGCAGTCGAATTAGCGGGAGCCTCAGGGAGACCCAGTACTTC.

The chain has TRBV29-1 and TRBJ2-7; D gene ambiguous. Trimming removed 5 bases at V and 2 bases at J, with 10 bases between. Germline V gene lookup returns CDR1 SQVTM and CDR2 ANQGSEA. The CDR3 extends over 12 amino acids. Written as DNA, the CDR3 is TGCAGCGTTCGGCTGACACCCTACGAGCAGTACTTC. Translation: CSVRLTPYEQYF.

This sequence joins TRBV2 and TRBJ1-2; TRBD1 might be the D (5 bases). Germline CDR1 is SNHLY and CDR2 is FYNNEI. V lost 5 bases and J 3 bases, leaving 16 bases between the germline ends. CDR3 length equals 15 residues. CDR3 sequence: CASSFLPGRDYGYTF. CDR3 DNA: TGTGCCAGCAGTTTTCTTCCAGGGAGGGACTATGGCTACACCTTC.

The sample holds one count of this clone. The chain is built from TRBV7-2 and TRBJ2-1; 8 bases map to TRBD2. The CDR3 has 13 amino acids. Germline V gives CDR1 SGHTA, CDR2 FQGNSA. J was trimmed by 15 bases and V by 7 bases; bases with no gene match: 14. As DNA, the CDR3 is TGTGCCAGCAACTCGAAAACTAGCGGCAAGGGGTTCTTC. Its protein product is CASNSKTSGKGFF.

CDR3 sequence (DNA): TGTGCCACCAGCTATGCAGGGGAGAACACCGGGGAGCTGTTTTTT. It codes for CATSYAGENTGELFF. J is TRBJ2-2 and V is TRBV15; D is perhaps TRBD1 (6 bases). This CDR3 has 15 amino acids. Per germline, CDR1 LNHNV and CDR2 YYDKDF (reference sequence). Trimming pared 5 bases from V and 1 base from J, leaving 11 bases between.

The V and J genes are TRBV6-6 and TRBJ2-1; 10 bases agree with TRBD1. Trimming at V came to 5 bases and at J to 12 bases, leaving 16 bases not matched to a gene. The CDR3 is 16 amino acids. Germline V gene data show CDR1 as MNHNY and CDR2 as SVGAGI (reference sequence). In DNA form, the CDR3 reads TGTGCCAGCAGTACCCGACAGGGGGCGGGGGTCGGTGGGCAGTTCTTC. Encoded protein: CASSTRQGAGVGGQFF.

V is TRBV19 and J is TRBJ2-7; 9 bases match TRBD1. V lost 9 bases and J lost 1; bases outside the gene matches: 7. CDR3 length: 14 residues. Germline lookup yields CDR1 LNHDA and CDR2 SQIVND (reference sequence). The CDR3, as DNA: TGTGCCAGCTGGCCGGGACAGGGATCCTACGAGCAGTACTTC. As protein: CASWPGQGSYEQYF.

The J gene is TRBJ2-6, the V gene TRBV5-1, with a weak D call TRBD2 (5 bases). The CDR3 loop spans 15 amino acids. Germline V gene lookup returns CDR1 SGHRS and CDR2 YFSETQ. V was clipped by 4 bases and J by 4 bases, with 12 bases between them. DNA for the CDR3: TGCGCCAGCAGCCCACTAGAGGAAGGGGCCAACGTCCTGACTTTC. It specifies CASSPLEEGANVLTF.

This chain joins TRBV1 and TRBJ2-6; TRBD2, as called in the table, went unchecked against the DNA. TRBV1 is marked as a pseudogene. The CDR3 extends over 18 amino acids. In nucleotides, the CDR3 is TGCACCAGCAGCCAAGATGGGACTAGCAGCTCTGGGGCCAACGTCCTGACTTTC. Its translation is CTSSQDGTSSSGANVLTF.